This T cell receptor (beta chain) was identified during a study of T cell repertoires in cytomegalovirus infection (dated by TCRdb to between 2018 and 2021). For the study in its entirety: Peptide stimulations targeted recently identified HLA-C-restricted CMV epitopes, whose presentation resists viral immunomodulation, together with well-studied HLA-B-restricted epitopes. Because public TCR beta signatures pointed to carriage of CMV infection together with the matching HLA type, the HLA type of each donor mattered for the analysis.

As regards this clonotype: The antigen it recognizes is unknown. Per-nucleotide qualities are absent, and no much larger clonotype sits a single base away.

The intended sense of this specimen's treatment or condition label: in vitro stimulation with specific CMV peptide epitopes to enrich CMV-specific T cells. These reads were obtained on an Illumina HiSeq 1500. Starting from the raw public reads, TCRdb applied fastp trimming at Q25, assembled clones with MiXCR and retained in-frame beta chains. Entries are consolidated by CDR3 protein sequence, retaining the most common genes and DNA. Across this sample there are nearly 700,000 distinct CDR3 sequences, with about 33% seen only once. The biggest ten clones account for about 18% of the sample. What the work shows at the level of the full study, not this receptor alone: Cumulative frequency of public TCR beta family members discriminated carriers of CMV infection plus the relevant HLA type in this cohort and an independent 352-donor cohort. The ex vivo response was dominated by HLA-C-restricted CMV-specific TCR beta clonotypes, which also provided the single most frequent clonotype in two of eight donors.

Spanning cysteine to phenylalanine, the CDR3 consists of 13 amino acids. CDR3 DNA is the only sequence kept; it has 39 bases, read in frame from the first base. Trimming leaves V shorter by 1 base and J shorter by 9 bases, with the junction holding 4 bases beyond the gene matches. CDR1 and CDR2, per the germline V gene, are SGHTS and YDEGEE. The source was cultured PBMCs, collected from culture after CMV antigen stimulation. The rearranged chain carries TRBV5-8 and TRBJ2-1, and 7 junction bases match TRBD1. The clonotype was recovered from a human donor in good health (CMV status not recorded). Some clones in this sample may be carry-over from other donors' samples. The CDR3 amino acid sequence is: CASSLMRDSEQFF. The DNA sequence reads TGTGCCAGCAGCTTGATGAGGGACAGTGAGCAGTTCTTC.